The rows below give T cell receptor beta chains drawn from one sample of a study of identical twins. MiXCR, run by TCRdb on the 5' RACE reads, gives a single entry per CDR3 protein. The sample gives a few hundred thousand distinct CDR3 sequences, roughly 9.8% of which show up once; about 7.1% is in the top ten. The same sample was also used in a study of yellow fever vaccine responses in identical twins.

Sample: CD8+ T cells sorted from blood. The receptors derive from a young woman in good health. The CDR3 runs from the conserved cysteine through the conserved F or W. Each record gives: clone size, CDR3 length, D gene, V gene, J gene, CDR3 DNA, CDR3 protein. A D gene is named only where the DNA matches it firmly. Clone size is stated in some rows and not others, as once, few, many or a class when expanded.

clone size: NA; CDR3 length: 16; D gene: NA; V gene: TRBV19; J gene: TRBJ2-6; CDR3 DNA: TGTGCCACCAGGGGCACTTCATACTCTGGGGCCAACGTCCTGACTTTC; CDR3 protein: CATRGTSYSGANVLTF
clone size: many; CDR3 length: 13; D gene: NA; V gene: TRBV29-1; J gene: TRBJ2-7; CDR3 DNA: TGCAGCGTCGTACGGGGGAGCTCCTACGAGCAGTACTTC; CDR3 protein: CSVVRGSSYEQYF
clone size: many; CDR3 length: 15; D gene: NA; V gene: TRBV6-5; J gene: TRBJ2-6; CDR3 DNA: TGTGCCAGCAGTTACGGAGTTTCTGGGGCCAACGTCCTGACTTTC; CDR3 protein: CASSYGVSGANVLTF
clone size: many; CDR3 length: 13; D gene: NA; V gene: TRBV7-8; J gene: TRBJ1-1; CDR3 DNA: TGTGCCAGCGGCAGCGGGGGTAACCCTGAAGCTTTCTTT; CDR3 protein: CASGSGGNPEAFF
clone size: few; CDR3 length: 17; D gene: NA; V gene: TRBV11-2; J gene: TRBJ2-1; CDR3 DNA: TGTGCCAGCAGCCCCTGGTCTGGGCAGTCCCCCTACAATGAGCAGTTCTTC; CDR3 protein: CASSPWSGQSPYNEQFF
clone size: NA; CDR3 length: 19; D gene: NA; V gene: TRBV14; J gene: TRBJ2-2; CDR3 DNA: TGTGCCAGCAGCCAAGATTACGTGACAGGCTCTATTTACGCCGGGGAGCTGTTTTTT; CDR3 protein: CASSQDYVTGSIYAGELFF
clone size: once; CDR3 length: 15; D gene: TRBD2; V gene: TRBV20-1; J gene: TRBJ2-7; CDR3 DNA: TGCAGTGCTAGAGATAGGCTAGCGGGAGTCCACGAGCAGTACTTC; CDR3 protein: CSARDRLAGVHEQYF
clone size: NA; CDR3 length: 14; D gene: NA; V gene: TRBV11-2; J gene: TRBJ2-1; CDR3 DNA: TGTGCCAGCAGCCCCGCCGAAGACTACAATGAGCAGTTCTTC; CDR3 protein: CASSPAEDYNEQFF
clone size: few; CDR3 length: 13; D gene: NA; V gene: TRBV12-3/TRBV12-4; J gene: TRBJ1-1; CDR3 DNA: TGTGCCAGCAGTTTATGGTTTGACACTGAAGCTTTCTTT; CDR3 protein: CASSLWFDTEAFF
clone size: many; CDR3 length: 14; D gene: NA; V gene: TRBV6-1; J gene: TRBJ1-1; CDR3 DNA: TGTGCCAGCAGACCACAGGGTTTGAACACTGAAGCTTTCTTT; CDR3 protein: CASRPQGLNTEAFF
clone size: many; CDR3 length: 17; D gene: TRBD2; V gene: TRBV4-3; J gene: TRBJ2-7; CDR3 DNA: TGCGCCAGCAGCCAAGGAATAGCGGGAGGGCCGGAATACGAGCAGTACTTC; CDR3 protein: CASSQGIAGGPEYEQYF
clone size: few; CDR3 length: 17; D gene: NA; V gene: TRBV27; J gene: TRBJ2-1; CDR3 DNA: TGTGCCAGCAGCCCTAGACAGCTAGCGTTATCCTACAATGAGCAGTTCTTC; CDR3 protein: CASSPRQLALSYNEQFF
clone size: many; CDR3 length: 11; D gene: NA; V gene: TRBV2; J gene: TRBJ1-1; CDR3 DNA: TGTGCCAGCAGGGCGAACACTGAAGCTTTCTTT; CDR3 protein: CASRANTEAFF
clone size: few; CDR3 length: 15; D gene: NA; V gene: TRBV15; J gene: TRBJ1-1; CDR3 DNA: TGTGCCACCAGGACGGGGGGTGGGGGAAACACTGAAGCTTTCTTT; CDR3 protein: CATRTGGGGNTEAFF
clone size: NA; CDR3 length: 17; D gene: NA; V gene: TRBV15; J gene: TRBJ2-3; CDR3 DNA: TGTGCCACCAGCAGAGTGCCCCTGACTGTCACGGAAGATACGCAGTATTTT; CDR3 protein: CATSRVPLTVTEDTQYF
clone size: many; CDR3 length: 14; D gene: NA; V gene: TRBV28; J gene: TRBJ2-5; CDR3 DNA: TGTGCCAGCAGTACAACAGGGCCCCAAGAGACCCAGTACTTC; CDR3 protein: CASSTTGPQETQYF